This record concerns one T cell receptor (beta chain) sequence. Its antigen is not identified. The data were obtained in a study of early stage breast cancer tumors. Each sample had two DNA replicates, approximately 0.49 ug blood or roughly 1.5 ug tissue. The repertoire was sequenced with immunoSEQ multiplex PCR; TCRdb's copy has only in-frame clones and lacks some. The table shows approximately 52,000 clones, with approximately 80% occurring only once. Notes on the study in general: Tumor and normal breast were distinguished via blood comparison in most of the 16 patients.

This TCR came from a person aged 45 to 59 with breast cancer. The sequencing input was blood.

CDR3 DNA sequence: TGTGCCAGCAGCCCGACCGGGACAGGGGATTCACCCCTCCACTTT. This encodes CASSPTGTGDSPLHF. V usage is TRBV9 and J usage is TRBJ1-6; 10 nucleotides line up with TRBD1. CDR1 is SGDLS and CDR2 is YYNGEE in the germline V gene. J lost 8 bases, V lost 4 bases, and 6 bases had no gene match. The CDR3 is 15 residues long.